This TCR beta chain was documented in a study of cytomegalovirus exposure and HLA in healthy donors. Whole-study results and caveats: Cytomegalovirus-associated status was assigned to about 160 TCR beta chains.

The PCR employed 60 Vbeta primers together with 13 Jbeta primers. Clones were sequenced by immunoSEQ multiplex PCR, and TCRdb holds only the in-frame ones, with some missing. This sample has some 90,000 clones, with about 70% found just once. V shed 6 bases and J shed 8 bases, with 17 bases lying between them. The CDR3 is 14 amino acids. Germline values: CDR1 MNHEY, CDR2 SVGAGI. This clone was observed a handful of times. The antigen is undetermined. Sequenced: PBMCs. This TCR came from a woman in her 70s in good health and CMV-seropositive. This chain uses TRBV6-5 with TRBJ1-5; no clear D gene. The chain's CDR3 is CASSLPSVVEPQHF. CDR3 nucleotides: TGTGCCAGCAGCCTCCCTTCCGTAGTAGAGCCCCAGCATTTT.